This T cell receptor (beta chain) derives from a study of T cells in Graves' hyperthyroidism and ophthalmopathy. There were TCR beta CDR3 regions amplified from RNA transcripts. First-round RT-PCR with HTBI primers amplified the TCR CDR3 region. One entry per CDR3 protein, called by TCRdb with MiXCR from the multiplex PCR reads. The sample holds more than 550,000 distinct CDR3 sequences, approximately 19% seen once. Diagnoses rested on clinical symptoms, serum thyroxine and TRAb, thyroid ultrasound and orbital computed tomography. This clonotype showed up just a few times. Germline lookup yields CDR1 SGHRS and CDR2 YFSETQ. This CDR3 spans 15 amino acids. V lost 4 bases, J lost 4 bases, and 18 bases lay in between.

Sample: blood. V gene TRBV5-1 combines with J gene TRBJ2-7, with a weak D call TRBD1 (5 bases). This receptor was obtained from a woman in her 50s with Graves' hyperthyroidism that later progressed to Graves' ophthalmopathy. Here the CDR3 reads CASSLRTPLTYEQYF. The CDR3, as DNA: TGCGCCAGCAGCCTTAGGACACCACTTACTTACGAGCAGTACTTC.